These 5 T cell receptor beta chains were all obtained from the same sample, sequenced in a study of shared clonotypes between healthy human individuals (dated by TCRdb to the early 2020s). Library preparation was by the immunoSEQ multiplex PCR assay. TCRdb provides this immuneACCESS table in a form limited to in-frame rearrangements. Some clones are lacking; in checked studies, under half of them reflect an unresolved V gene, and why the rest are absent is not known. The sample data list some 380,000 clones, and approximately 96% of these were observed just once. Approximately 0.3% of the sample goes to the ten largest clones. Sequencing was carried out using memory CD8+ T cells sorted from blood. What this sample's cell subset or site label stands for: CD45RO+ cells pooled with CCR7-negative TemRA cells. The receptor set was obtained from a man in his thirties or forties in good health.

This chain connects TRBV30 to TRBJ1-4, with a weak D call TRBD1 (5 bases). The germline gives CDR1 GTSNPN, CDR2 SVGIG (reference sequence). The CDR3 extends over 15 amino acids. Deletions cut 0 bases from V and 5 bases from J, with 13 bases between. Here the CDR3 reads CAWSVLVRTNEKLFF. CDR3 coding DNA: TGTGCCTGGAGTGTATTAGTCAGGACAAATGAAAAACTGTTTTTT.

V usage is TRBV19 and J usage is TRBJ1-5, with 7 bases aligning to TRBD1. The J segment lost 7 bases and the V segment lost 8 bases, leaving 5 bases of the junction unmatched. CDR1 and CDR2 from the germline V gene are LNHDA and SQIVND (reference sequence). This CDR3 has 12 amino acids. CDR3 in DNA: TGTGCCAGTCGAGACAGGGACCAGCCCCAGCATTTT. Amino acid sequence: CASRDRDQPQHF.

This clone occurred once. V is TRBV30 and J is TRBJ1-3, with a tentative D call TRBD1 (5 bases). CDR1 is GTSNPN and CDR2 is SVGIG in the germline V gene (reference sequence). Trimming removed 2 bases from V and 2 bases from J, with 16 bases in between. This CDR3 is 16 amino acids long. The CDR3 region has the DNA TGTGCCTGGAGTTGGCCAGGGAGATTTCCTGGAAACACCATATATTTT. Its protein is CAWSWPGRFPGNTIYF.

Details on this clone: The sample carries other DNA sequences with the same CDR3. V and J are TRBV7-6 and TRBJ1-2, with 8 bases aligning to TRBD1. CDR1 and CDR2 (germline): SGHVS, FNYEAQ. The CDR3 sequence is 11 residues long. Trimming at V came to 4 bases and at J to 11 bases, leaving 3 bases not matched to a gene. CDR3 loop: CASSSGGGYTF. CDR3 coding DNA: TGTGCCAGCAGCTCAGGGGGCGGTTACACCTTC.

The gene calls are TRBV9 and TRBJ1-1; D is uncertain. Trimming removed 0 bases from V and 9 bases from J, with 12 bases in between. The germline CDR1 and CDR2 sequences are SGDLS and YYNGEE. This CDR3 has 13 residues. The CDR3 DNA reads TGTGCCAGCAGCGTAGATCCGGGTAGGCAAGCTTTCTTT. It is translated as CASSVDPGRQAFF.